This T cell receptor (beta chain) was retrieved from a study of cytomegalovirus exposure and HLA in healthy donors. 60 Vbeta and 13 Jbeta primers were used in PCR. Repertoires were generated with immunoSEQ multiplex PCR, while TCRdb's copy carries only in-frame clones and drops some. This table holds 80,000 or so clones, over 70% found once. This sequence was found in a woman between 40 and 50 years old in good health and CMV-seronegative. Sequencing was performed on PBMCs.

The CDR3 DNA reads as TGTGCCAGCAGTGAAAGGGGTGGGAAAGAGACCCAGTACTTC. This codes for CASSERGGKETQYF. The chain couples TRBV2 to TRBJ2-5, with a tentative D call TRBD1 (5 bases). Trimming removed 2 bases at V and 3 bases at J, with 10 bases between. This CDR3 spans 14 amino acids. Germline values: CDR1 SNHLY, CDR2 FYNNEI.